This T cell receptor beta chain was found in a study of T-cell memory formation after mild COVID-19. Study results and limitations: For contracting clones, CD4+ ones sat mainly in CM and EM, CD8+ in EMRA. Clones that contracted from day 15 to 85 were balanced CD4/CD8, while later expanders leaned CD4+. SARS-CoV-2 specificity was not confirmed for second-wave clones peaking on day 37.

Employing constant-segment primers, 5'RACE generated TCR alpha and TCR beta cDNA libraries bearing sample barcodes and UMIs. In TCRdb, the 5' RACE reads were re-called with MiXCR into one record per CDR3 protein. The sample records 120,000 or so distinct CDR3 sequences, roughly 6% being singletons. This clonotype was observed at least ten times. As yet, its antigen is unknown. V was clipped by 1 base and J by 3 bases, with 12 bases between them. Germline values: CDR1 SGHTA, CDR2 FQGNSA. CDR3 length: 16 residues. The clonotype comes from an adult woman who had mild COVID-19 (a few samples of this study predate the infection). Cell type and time point are not known. Source material: PBMCs or a T cell subset sorted from them (not recorded which). V is TRBV7-2 and J is TRBJ2-2; D remains ambiguous. CDR3 sequence: CASSLGATTDTGELFF. DNA for the CDR3: TGTGCCAGCAGCTTAGGGGCTACAACCGACACCGGGGAGCTGTTTTTT.